A single T cell receptor beta chain is shown here with its context. This clone was seen more than once but under ten times. There is no known antigen for this receptor. The record has no base qualities; no much larger clone is one base away. These data originate in a study of T cells in tuberculosis (dated 2018 in TCRdb). Background on the whole study: The study combined CD1B tetramers and high-throughput TCR immunosequencing to characterize T cells specific for the mycobacterial lipid antigen glucose monomycolate (GMM). A South African clinical cohort compared IGRA-negative adolescents, IGRA-positive adolescents with latent tuberculosis and adults with active tuberculosis, over eight per group.

At study entry, a tuberculin skin test and the QuantiFERON-TB GOLD In-Tube IGRA were used to screen adolescents for latent tuberculosis infection. Unsorted cryopreserved PBMC were immunosequenced, covering on average roughly 100,000 T cells per clinical donor. Eleven high schools in the Worcester region of the Western Cape, South Africa, served as enrollment sites for adolescents aged 12 to 18 years. Ten or so adolescents infected with M. tuberculosis and approximately ten uninfected adolescents were chosen and matched for age and sex. PBMC from adolescents were isolated by density centrifugation from freshly drawn heparinized blood and were then cryopreserved. Overall study results and their limits: Using GEM motif frequencies, a classifier achieved 60% to 70% accuracy, whereas a classifier built on the diverse GMM-specific repertoire got to 87% accuracy (AUROC roughly 0.9). Clinical samples were selected based on which cryopreserved specimens were available, and the active tuberculosis cases were adults whereas the controls were adolescents. Active tuberculosis TCR-alpha repertoires showed smaller mean NN-distances to GMM-specific TCRs than IGRA-negative controls, suggesting clonal expansion of these TCRs. The smaller NN-distances in active tuberculosis patients were driven in part by shorter CDR3-alpha lengths, while the difference seen for TCR-beta was not statistically significant.

Germline trimming: 8 bases from V, 1 base from J; junction bases outside gene matches: 3. Looking up the germline V gene (reference sequence) yields CDR1 MNHEY and CDR2 SMNVEV. There are 13 amino acids in the CDR3, from cysteine to phenylalanine inclusive. The sequence is cut down to CDR3 DNA, 39 bases in frame from base 1. The immunoSEQ multiplex PCR assay was used to generate TCR libraries, with TCR-beta and/or TCR-alpha/delta assays applied to each sample. Amplified TCR libraries were sequenced on the Illumina high-throughput platform. As for how the authors treated the data: Clustering and dimensionality reduction relied on pairwise TCRdist distances among GMM-specific receptors from T cells that were either sorted ex vivo or expanded in vitro. Each clinical repertoire received a mean NN-distance score, defined as the average TCRdist to the nearest 10% of tetramer-positive reference sequences. GEM TCR motif frequency was computed as the fraction of unique TCRs matching known GEM sequences by V/J usage and CDR3 length. Active tuberculosis was classified by linear discriminant analysis with leave-one-out cross-validation, implemented in scikit-learn. This immuneACCESS table, as held by TCRdb, lists in-frame sequences with V and J called but not all clones. Of the missing ones, under half trace to an unresolved V gene in checked studies; the others have no known cause. V and J calls and clone size are given by that table; D and trimming were obtained from the DNA. The sample has tens of thousands of clones on record, around nine tenths of them singletons. The ten most abundant clones make up roughly 17% of the sample.

The sample was PBMCs. This clonotype originated in a donor between 10 and 35 years old with latent tuberculosis or without tuberculosis infection. Some clones in this sample may be carry-over from other donors' samples. Recombination joined TRBV27 with TRBJ1-2, with 8 middle bases fitting TRBD1. The DNA reads TGTGCCAGCTTTGGACAGGGTAACTATGGCTACACCTTC. Translated, it reads CASFGQGNYGYTF.